This is a list of T cell receptor beta chains from one sample in a study of Ad26.COV2.S vaccination and SARS-CoV-2 variants. This table comes from immunoSEQ multiplex PCR, and its TCRdb copy is limited to in-frame clones, with some not included. Among some 390,000 clones, about nine tenths were seen once, and the ten largest hold approximately 3.7%. Here the sequenced sample was peripheral blood, taken in a trial of Ad26.COV2.S vaccine versus placebo. These receptors all stem from a person aged 18 to 65 who received the Ad26.COV2.S COVID-19 vaccine or a placebo. The CDR3 runs from the conserved cysteine through the conserved F or W. A D gene is named only where the DNA matches it firmly. Clone sizes are given selectively: once, few, many, or a class where the clone is expanded.

TRBJ1-3,-,-,TRBV5-1,TGCGCCAGCAGCTCCCGACCTGTGAGTGGAAACACCATATATTTT,CASSSRPVSGNTIYF
TRBJ1-3,few,-,TRBV24-1,TGTGCCACCAGTGATTTAAGGGACTCTGGAAACACCATATATTTT,CATSDLRDSGNTIYF
TRBJ2-4,-,-,TRBV2,TGTGCCAGCAGGGCACAGTTTCTGGGCATTCAGTACTTC,CASRAQFLGIQYF
TRBJ2-1,-,TRBD2,TRBV10-3,TGTGCCATCAGCCTAGCGGGGAACAATGAGCAGTTCTTC,CAISLAGNNEQFF
TRBJ2-7,-,TRBD1,TRBV12-5,TGTGCTAGTGGGCGGGACAGGGAGGTTTGCGAGCAGTACTTC,CASGRDREVCEQYF
TRBJ2-2,-,-,TRBV10-3,TGTGCCAGCAGAACAGACACGAACACCGGGGAGCTGTTTTTT,CASRTDTNTGELFF
TRBJ1-2,-,-,TRBV2,TGTGCCAGCAGTGAAGAGACAGGCAGCTATGGCTACACCTTC,CASSEETGSYGYTF
TRBJ1-5,-,-,TRBV6-5,TGTGCCACCATGGGAAGGTGGATGGGACAGCCCCAGCATTTT,CATMGRWMGQPQHF
TRBJ1-3,-,-,TRBV3-1/TRBV3-2,TGTGCCAGCAGCCAAGAGCCGGGCAGAAGAAACACCATATATTTT,CASSQEPGRRNTIYF
TRBJ1-6,-,-,TRBV3-1/TRBV3-2,TGTGCCAGCAGCCAATCAGAGGGACTCGGGTTTAATTCACCCCTCCACTTT,CASSQSEGLGFNSPLHF
TRBJ2-5,-,-,TRBV18,TGTGCCAGCTCACCGGGACGGATCCAAGAGACCCAGTACTTC,CASSPGRIQETQYF
TRBJ2-7,-,-,TRBV2,TGTGCCAGTGGCGCTGGATCCTACGAGCAGTACTTC,CASGAGSYEQYF
TRBJ2-7,-,-,TRBV11-2,TGTGCCAGCAGTACGGGACTCGGGGACATAACCTACGAGCAGTACTTC,CASSTGLGDITYEQYF
TRBJ2-2,-,TRBD1,TRBV18,TGTGCCAGCTCACAAGGGACAGCCAACACCGGGGAGCTGTTTTTT,CASSQGTANTGELFF
TRBJ2-3,-,TRBD2,TRBV7-2,TGTGCCAGCAGCCTTAGCGGGGGGGCAGATACGCAGTATTTT,CASSLSGGADTQYF
TRBJ2-5,-,TRBD2,TRBV10-1,TGCGCCAGCAGTGAGTTCCTAGCGGGCGACCAAGAGACCCAGTACTTC,CASSEFLAGDQETQYF
TRBJ2-2,-,-,TRBV2,TGTGCCAGCATAGTTAGGGGAGAGCTGTTTTTT,CASIVRGELFF
TRBJ1-4,-,-,TRBV5-1,TGCGCCAGCAGCTCAGGGGAGACTAATGAAAAACTGTTTTTT,CASSSGETNEKLFF
TRBJ2-1,-,-,TRBV2,TGTGCCAGCAGTGGGGGATGGTACAATGAGCAGTTCTTC,CASSGGWYNEQFF
TRBJ2-4,once,-,TRBV12-3/TRBV12-4,TGTGCCAGCAGCCCAGGGGACATTCAGTACTTC,CASSPGDIQYF
TRBJ1-5,-,TRBD1,TRBV27,TGTGCCAGCAGTCCTTCAGGGGGGAATCAGCCCCAGCATTTT,CASSPSGGNQPQHF
TRBJ1-2,-,-,TRBV5-8,TGTGCCAGCAGCTTGGTTGGAGGCAATGGCTACACCTTC,CASSLVGGNGYTF
TRBJ1-1,-,-,TRBV18,TGTGCCAGCTCACTATGGACCTTAGCGAACACTGAAGCTTTCTTT,CASSLWTLANTEAFF
TRBJ1-2,-,-,TRBV5-1,TGCGCCAGCAGTTCCCCGGGCGGGGGCTATGGCTACACCTTC,CASSSPGGGYGYTF
TRBJ2-3,-,TRBD2,TRBV3-1/TRBV3-2,TGTGCCAGCAGCCAAGTAGCGGGGGTTCGAACCACAGATACGCAGTATTTT,CASSQVAGVRTTDTQYF
TRBJ2-1,-,-,TRBV7-9,TGTGCCAGCCACGGGGTACAGTTCTTC,CASHGVQFF
TRBJ1-1,-,-,TRBV4-3,TGCGCCAGCAGCCATTTAATGAATCCGGGACATCTGAACACTGAAGCTTTCTTT,CASSHLMNPGHLNTEAFF
TRBJ2-3,-,-,TRBV10-1,TGCGCCAGCAGTGAGTCGCAGGGAACAGATACGCAGTATTTT,CASSESQGTDTQYF
TRBJ2-2,-,-,TRBV7-2,TGTGCCGGAGTGGAGCGAATAAACGAAGACACCGGGGAGCTGTTTTTT,CAGVERINEDTGELFF
TRBJ1-5,-,-,TRBV12-3/TRBV12-4,TGTGCCAGCAGTTTAGAGAGGGTACAGCCCCAGCATTTT,CASSLERVQPQHF
TRBJ2-2,-,-,TRBV27,TGTGCCAGCAGTTTCGGGGTAGACACCGGGGAGCTGTTTTTT,CASSFGVDTGELFF
TRBJ1-5,-,-,TRBV19,TGTGCCAGTAGCGCCGCCGGGACAATAAGCAATCAGCCCCAGCATTTT,CASSAAGTISNQPQHF
TRBJ1-2,once,-,TRBV21-1,TGTGCCAGCAGCGACCAGGATGGGGGGTCCTATGGCTACACCTTC,CASSDQDGGSYGYTF
TRBJ1-6,-,-,TRBV20-1,TGCAGTGCTAGTCCCTTACACGTTTTGGGATATAATTCACCCCTCCACTTT,CSASPLHVLGYNSPLHF
TRBJ1-2,-,-,TRBV27,TGTGCCAGCAGTTTATCATCGGGACATAATGGCTACACCTTC,CASSLSSGHNGYTF
TRBJ1-2,-,-,TRBV5-1,TGCGCCAGCAGGGGTAACTATGGCTACACCTTC,CASRGNYGYTF
TRBJ2-7,-,TRBD1,TRBV29-1,TGCAGCGTTGAAGATCGGGGGACAGGGGGGACCTACGAGCAGTACTTC,CSVEDRGTGGTYEQYF
TRBJ2-1,-,-,TRBV4-1,TGCGCCAGCAGCCTCACCGTCGGCGGCAGCAATGAGCAGTTCTTC,CASSLTVGGSNEQFF
TRBJ2-2,-,-,TRBV12-2,TGTGCAAGTCGCCCAGGGGGACCCGGGGCGAACACCGGGGAGCTGTTTTTT,CASRPGGPGANTGELFF
TRBJ2-5,-,TRBD2,TRBV3-1/TRBV3-2,TGTGCCAGCAGCCAATACGCGGGGGGACTGCAAGAGACCCAGTACTTC,CASSQYAGGLQETQYF
TRBJ2-7,-,-,TRBV5-6,TGTGCCAGCAGCTCGAGGCCATCCTACGAGCAGTACTTC,CASSSRPSYEQYF
TRBJ2-5,-,-,TRBV5-1,TGCGCCAGCAGCCCATTTGTGGGGGGTCAAGAGACCCAGTACTTC,CASSPFVGGQETQYF
TRBJ1-2,-,-,TRBV27,TGTGCCAGCAGTTTATTTGGGCAGGGAGGAGGCTACACCTTC,CASSLFGQGGGYTF
TRBJ2-5,-,-,TRBV7-2,TGTGCCAGCACCCCTTATTATCTGGACAAGACCCAAGAGACCCAGTACTTC,CASTPYYLDKTQETQYF
TRBJ2-7,once,-,TRBV7-9,TGTGCCAGCGGGGGATCCTCTCCCTCCTACGAGCAGTACTTC,CASGGSSPSYEQYF
TRBJ1-2,-,TRBD1,TRBV19,TGTGCCAGTAGTATATACGGGAACCGGGACAGCTATGGCTACACCTTC,CASSIYGNRDSYGYTF